Following are 10 T cell receptor beta chains from one sample sequenced in a study of shared clonotypes between healthy human individuals. The naive CD8 population came from CD45RO-negative cells selected for CCR7, without terminally differentiated effector memory CD45RA+ cells. Sequencing used immunoSEQ multiplex PCR; TCRdb keeps in-frame clones, though not all of them. The sample holds about 1.9 million clones; around 95% are singletons and the top ten take roughly 1.7%. Specimen: naive CD8+ T cells from PBMCs. The receptors come from a young man in good health. Some clones in this sample may be carry-over from other donors' samples.

This rearrangement joins TRBV7-2 to TRBJ2-1; tentative D call: TRBD2 (7 bases). Trimming cost V 5 bases and J 0 bases, with 8 bases left between them. Per germline, CDR1 SGHTA and CDR2 FQGNSA. CDR3 size: 14 residues. CDR3 in DNA: TGTGCCAGCAGCGGGGGGGCCTCCTACAATGAGCAGTTCTTC. It encodes CASSGGASYNEQFF.

The rearrangement joins TRBV6-5 to TRBJ2-7; D is perhaps TRBD1 (6 bases). This CDR3 spans 14 amino acids. The V end lost 4 bases, the J end lost 3 bases, and 13 bases lay between the germline ends. CDR1 is MNHEY, CDR2 SVGAGI, per germline. CDR3 DNA: TGTGCCAGCAGTTCCGATTTAGGGGGCTACGAGCAGTACTTC. It is translated as CASSSDLGGYEQYF.

This clone has just a few counts. The V gene is TRBV4-3, the J gene TRBJ1-5; D is unresolved. There are 16 residues in the CDR3. Germline V gene sequence: CDR1 LGHNA, CDR2 YSLEER. Trimming removed 0 bases at V and 6 bases at J, with 15 bases between. As DNA, the CDR3 is TGCGCCAGCAGCCAAGACTTAGGGATCGAGAGTCAGCCCCAGCATTTT. It encodes CASSQDLGIESQPQHF.

The V gene is TRBV7-9, the J gene TRBJ2-3; TRBD2 aligns across 14 bases. The CDR3 contains 16 residues. J gave up 4 bases and V 6 bases, and 6 bases lay outside the gene matches. Germline assignment: CDR1 SEHNR and CDR2 FQNEAQ (reference sequence). The CDR3 loop reads CASREGTSGSPDTQYF. DNA for the CDR3: TGTGCCAGCAGAGAGGGGACTAGCGGGAGCCCAGATACGCAGTATTTT.

The rearrangement uses TRBV9 and TRBJ2-1, with 9 nucleotides matching TRBD2. The ends lost 4 bases at V and 7 bases at J; junction bases unmatched: 9. The CDR3 is 15 residues long. Germline CDR1 is SGDLS and CDR2 is YYNGEE. CDR3 residues: CASSLFSGSGNEQFF. Written as DNA, the CDR3 is TGTGCCAGCAGCCTATTTAGCGGGAGCGGGAATGAGCAGTTCTTC.

Note on this clone: Other DNA sequences in the sample encode the same CDR3. DNA of the CDR3: TGTGCCAGCAGCGAGGGCGGGAGGGCCGACGAGCAGTACTTC. The encoded protein is CASSEGGRADEQYF. The V and J genes are TRBV9 and TRBJ2-7; 9 positions agree with TRBD2. There are 14 residues in the CDR3. Germline CDR1 SGDLS, CDR2 YYNGEE. J gave up 5 bases and V 3 bases, and 6 bases lay outside the gene matches. The variable domain in full, with the rest retrieved from reference TRBV9 and TRBJ2-7, is DSGVTQTPKHLITATGQRVTLRCSPRSGDLSVYWYQQSLDQGLQFLIQYYNGEERAKGNILERFSAQQFPDLHSELNLSSLELGDSALYFCASSEGGRADEQYFGPGTRLTVT.

The V and J genes are TRBV6-5 and TRBJ1-1, with D possibly being TRBD1 (5 bases). In germline, CDR1 is MNHEY, CDR2 SVGAGI. There are 15 residues in the CDR3. The V end was cut by 2 bases, the J end by 4 bases, with 14 bases between. The CDR3 DNA reads as TGTGCCAGCAGTTACGGGGGTTCGAAAGGCACTGAAGCTTTCTTT. Its translation: CASSYGGSKGTEAFF.

The chain is built from TRBV27 and TRBJ2-1; D possibly matches TRBD1 or TRBD2 (6 bases each). Germline values: CDR1 MNHEY, CDR2 SMNVEV (reference sequence). The CDR3 has 14 residues. Trimming cost V 7 bases and J 6 bases, with 16 bases left between them. The CDR3 reads CASTPVGGGNEQFF. CDR3 coding DNA: TGTGCCAGCACCCCGGTAGGGGGAGGCAATGAGCAGTTCTTC.

Only one count was recorded for this clone. The chain recombines TRBV12-5 with TRBJ2-1; 7 bases are a match to TRBD2. With 3 bases clipped from V and 12 bases from J, the junction kept 17 bases outside the gene matches. This CDR3 region has 16 residues. Germline loops: CDR1 LGHNT, CDR2 FRNRAP. As DNA, the CDR3 is TGTGCTAGTGGTTTTGGGGTTAGCGGGCGTGGGATCCGGCAGTTCTTC. This sequence encodes CASGFGVSGRGIRQFF.

The J gene is TRBJ1-2, the V gene TRBV4-1; 8 bases match TRBD1. The J segment lost 0 bases and the V segment lost 3 bases, leaving 3 bases of the junction unmatched. The germline V gene has CDR1 MGHRA and CDR2 YSYEKL. The CDR3 loop spans 15 amino acids. The CDR3 DNA reads TGCGCCAGCAGCCAGCTACAGGGGGCTAACTATGGCTACACCTTC. Its translation: CASSQLQGANYGYTF.